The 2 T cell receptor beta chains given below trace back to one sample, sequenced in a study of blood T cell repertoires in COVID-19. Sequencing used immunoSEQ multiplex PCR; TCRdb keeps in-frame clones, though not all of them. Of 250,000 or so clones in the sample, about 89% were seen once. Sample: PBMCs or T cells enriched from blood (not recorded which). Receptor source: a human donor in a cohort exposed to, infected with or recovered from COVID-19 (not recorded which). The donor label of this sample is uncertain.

The CDR3 nucleotides are TGTGCCAGCAGCTCTACAGGAAAAGAAGCTTTCTTT. Translating it yields CASSSTGKEAFF. V and J are TRBV7-3 and TRBJ1-1, with D maybe TRBD1 (5 bases). The V end was cut by 4 bases, the J end by 8 bases, with 11 bases between. CDR3 size: 12 residues. From germline, CDR1 is SGHTA and CDR2 FQGTGA. Full variable domain (missing parts from reference TRBV7-3 and TRBJ1-1): GAGVSQTPSNKVTEKGKYVELRCDPISGHTALYWYRQSLGQGPEFLIYFQGTGAADDSGLPNDRFFAVRPEGSVSTLKIQRTERGDSAVYLCASSSTGKEAFFGQGTRLTVV.

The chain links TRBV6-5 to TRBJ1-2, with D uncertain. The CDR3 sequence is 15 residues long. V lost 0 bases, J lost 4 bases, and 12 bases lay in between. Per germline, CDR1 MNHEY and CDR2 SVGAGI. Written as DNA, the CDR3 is TGTGCCAGCAGTTACTCTCGAAGCGGAGGCTATGGCTACACCTTC. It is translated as CASSYSRSGGYGYTF.